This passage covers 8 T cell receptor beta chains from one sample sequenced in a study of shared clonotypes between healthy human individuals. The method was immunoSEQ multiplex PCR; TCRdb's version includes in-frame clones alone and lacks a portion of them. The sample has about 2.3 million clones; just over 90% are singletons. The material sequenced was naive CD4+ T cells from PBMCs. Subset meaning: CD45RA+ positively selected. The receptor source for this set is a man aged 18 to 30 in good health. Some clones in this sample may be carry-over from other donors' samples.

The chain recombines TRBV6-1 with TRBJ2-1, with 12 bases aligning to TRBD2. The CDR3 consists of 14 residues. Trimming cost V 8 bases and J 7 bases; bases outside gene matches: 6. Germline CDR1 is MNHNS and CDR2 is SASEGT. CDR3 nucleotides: TGTGCCAGCCAAATACTAGCGGGAGGAAATGAGCAGTTCTTC. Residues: CASQILAGGNEQFF.

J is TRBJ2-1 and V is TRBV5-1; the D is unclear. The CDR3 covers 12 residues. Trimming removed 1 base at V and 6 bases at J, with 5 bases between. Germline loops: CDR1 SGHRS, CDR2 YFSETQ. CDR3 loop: CASSLSANEQFF. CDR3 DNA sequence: TGCGCCAGCAGCTTGTCCGCCAATGAGCAGTTCTTC.

The CDR3 coding sequence is TGTGCCAGCAGCCCGGACAGGGTGAGCAATCAGCCCCAGCATTTT. This encodes CASSPDRVSNQPQHF. J is TRBJ1-5 and V is TRBV4-2; 8 bases are shared with TRBD1. The CDR3 has 15 amino acids. Germline V CDR1 and CDR2: LGHNA, YNFKEQ. J lost 1 base, V lost 4 bases, and 3 bases had no gene match.

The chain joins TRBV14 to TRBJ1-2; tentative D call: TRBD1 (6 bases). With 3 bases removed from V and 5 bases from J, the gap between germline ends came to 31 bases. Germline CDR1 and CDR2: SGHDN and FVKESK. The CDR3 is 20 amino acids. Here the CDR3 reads CASSQRGLGALTVSLYGYTF. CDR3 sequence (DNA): TGTGCCAGCAGCCAGCGGGGATTGGGGGCGCTTACGGTTAGCCTATATGGCTACACCTTC.

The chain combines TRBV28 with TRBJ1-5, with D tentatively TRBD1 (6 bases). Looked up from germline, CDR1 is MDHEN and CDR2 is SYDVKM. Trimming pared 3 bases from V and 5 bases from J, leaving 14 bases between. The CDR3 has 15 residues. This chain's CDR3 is CASSFVRGSHQPQHF. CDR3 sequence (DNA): TGTGCCAGCAGTTTTGTCAGGGGATCGCATCAGCCCCAGCATTTT.

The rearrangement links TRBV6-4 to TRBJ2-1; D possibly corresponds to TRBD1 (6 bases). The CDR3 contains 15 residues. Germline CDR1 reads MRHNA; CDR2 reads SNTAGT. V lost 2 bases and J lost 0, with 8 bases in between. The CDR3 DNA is TGTGCCAGCAGTGACACAGGGACCTCCTACAATGAGCAGTTCTTC. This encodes CASSDTGTSYNEQFF.

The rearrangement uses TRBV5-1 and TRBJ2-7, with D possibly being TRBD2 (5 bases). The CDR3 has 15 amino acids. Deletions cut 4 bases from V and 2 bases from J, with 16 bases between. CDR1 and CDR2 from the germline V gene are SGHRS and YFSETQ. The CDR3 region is CASSPTSSSAYEQYF. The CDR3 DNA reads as TGCGCCAGCAGCCCGACCTCTAGCTCTGCCTACGAGCAGTACTTC.

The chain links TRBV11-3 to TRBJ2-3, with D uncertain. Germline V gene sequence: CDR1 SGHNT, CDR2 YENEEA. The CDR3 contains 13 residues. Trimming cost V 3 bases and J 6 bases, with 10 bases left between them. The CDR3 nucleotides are TGTGCCAGCAGCTTCGCCTCTCGGGATACGCAGTATTTT. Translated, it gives CASSFASRDTQYF.